These T cell receptor beta chains were read from a single sample in a study of cytomegalovirus exposure and HLA in healthy donors. Here immunoSEQ multiplex PCR was the method, and the copy in TCRdb shows in-frame clones only, minus some. This sample has about 170,000 clones, with 70% to 90% found just once. Specimen: PBMCs. These receptors originate from a man aged 18 to 29 in good health and CMV-seropositive. The CDR3 runs from the conserved cysteine through the conserved F or W. A D gene is named only where the DNA matches it firmly. Clone size is stated in some rows and not others, as once, few, many or a class when expanded.

15	TRBD1	TRBV6-1	TRBJ1-1	NA	TGTGCCAGCAGTACCAGGGGGTCAGGAGTCACTGAAGCTTTCTTT	CASSTRGSGVTEAFF
15	TRBD1	TRBV5-1	TRBJ1-4	NA	TGCGCCAGCAGGCCGGATTACAGGGGGGTCGAAAAACTGTTTTTT	CASRPDYRGVEKLFF
14	TRBD1	TRBV27	TRBJ1-4	NA	TGTGCCAGCGACAGGGAAACAACTAATGAAAAACTGTTTTTT	CASDRETTNEKLFF
15	TRBD1	TRBV2	TRBJ2-7	NA	TGTGCCAGCAAAGAGACCCAGGCAGGGGGAAACGAGCAGTACTTC	CASKETQAGGNEQYF
16	NA	TRBV7-2	TRBJ1-3	NA	TGTGCCAGCAGCTTAGCAACAGGGTTCTCTGGAAACACCATATATTTT	CASSLATGFSGNTIYF
15	NA	TRBV15	TRBJ2-2	NA	TGTGCCACCAGAAGAAGTACAGACCGCACCGGGGAGCTGTTTTTT	CATRRSTDRTGELFF
13	TRBD1	TRBV29-1	TRBJ2-1	few	TGCAGCGTTGAAGGGGGACAGGCAACGGGGCAGTTCTTC	CSVEGGQATGQFF
16	TRBD1	TRBV27	TRBJ1-1	NA	TGTGCCAGCAGTCTCAGACAGGGGGTTATCGACACTGAAGCTTTCTTT	CASSLRQGVIDTEAFF
15	TRBD2	TRBV7-3	TRBJ2-5	NA	TGTGCCAGCAGCCTAGCTAGCGGGGGGCCGGAGACCCAGTACTTC	CASSLASGGPETQYF
14	NA	TRBV11-3	TRBJ1-1	NA	TGTGCCAGCAGCCCTAGGGGCGGAAACACTGAAGCTTTCTTT	CASSPRGGNTEAFF